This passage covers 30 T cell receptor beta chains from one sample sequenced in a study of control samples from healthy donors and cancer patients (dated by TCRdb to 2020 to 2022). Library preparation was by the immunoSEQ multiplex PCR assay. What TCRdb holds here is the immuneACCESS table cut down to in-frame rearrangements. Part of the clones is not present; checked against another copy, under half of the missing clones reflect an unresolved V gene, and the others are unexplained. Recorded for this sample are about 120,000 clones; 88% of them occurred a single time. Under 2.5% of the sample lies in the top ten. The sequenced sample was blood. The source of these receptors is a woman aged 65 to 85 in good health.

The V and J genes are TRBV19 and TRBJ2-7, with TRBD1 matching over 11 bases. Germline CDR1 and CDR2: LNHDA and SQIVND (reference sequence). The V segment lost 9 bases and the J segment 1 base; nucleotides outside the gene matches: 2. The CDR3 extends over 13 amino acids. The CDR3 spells CASRDRGSYEQYF. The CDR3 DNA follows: TGTGCCAGCCGGGACAGGGGGTCCTACGAGCAGTACTTC.

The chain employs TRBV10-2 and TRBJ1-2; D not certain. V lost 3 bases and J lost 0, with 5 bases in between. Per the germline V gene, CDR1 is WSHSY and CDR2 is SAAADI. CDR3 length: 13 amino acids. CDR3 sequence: CASSDTTNYGYTF. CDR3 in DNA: TGCGCCAGCAGTGATACCACTAACTATGGCTACACCTTC.

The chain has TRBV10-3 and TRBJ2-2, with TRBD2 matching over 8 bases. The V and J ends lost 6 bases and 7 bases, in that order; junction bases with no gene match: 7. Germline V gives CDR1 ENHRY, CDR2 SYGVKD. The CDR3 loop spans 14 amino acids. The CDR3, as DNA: TGTGCCATCAGGGGGCGGGGGGATTTCGGGGAGCTGTTTTTT. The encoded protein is CAIRGRGDFGELFF.

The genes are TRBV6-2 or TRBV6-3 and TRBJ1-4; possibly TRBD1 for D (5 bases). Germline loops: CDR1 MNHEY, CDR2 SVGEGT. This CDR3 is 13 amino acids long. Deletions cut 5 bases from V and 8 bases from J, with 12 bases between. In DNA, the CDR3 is TGTGCCAGCAGTAGGGGACCCGGGGAAAAACTGTTTTTT. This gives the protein CASSRGPGEKLFF.

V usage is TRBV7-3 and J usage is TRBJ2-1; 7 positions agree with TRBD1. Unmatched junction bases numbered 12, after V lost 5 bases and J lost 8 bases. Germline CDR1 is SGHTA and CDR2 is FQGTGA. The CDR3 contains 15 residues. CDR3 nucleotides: TGTGCCAGCAGCCAACAGGGGTCGCGAGGGTATGAGCAGTTCTTC. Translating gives CASSQQGSRGYEQFF.

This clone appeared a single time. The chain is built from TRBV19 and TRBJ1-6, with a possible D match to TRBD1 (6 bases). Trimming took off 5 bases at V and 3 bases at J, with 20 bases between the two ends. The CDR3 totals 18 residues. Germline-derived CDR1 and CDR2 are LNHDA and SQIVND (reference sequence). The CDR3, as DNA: TGTGCCAGTAGTGTGGGGGGGCTTACAGGGTTCTATAATTCACCCCTCCACTTT. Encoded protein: CASSVGGLTGFYNSPLHF.

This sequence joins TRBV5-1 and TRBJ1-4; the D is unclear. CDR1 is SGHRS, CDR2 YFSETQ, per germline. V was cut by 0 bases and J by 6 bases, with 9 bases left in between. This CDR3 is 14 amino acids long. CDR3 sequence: CASSLAIGDEKLFF. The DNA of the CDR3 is TGCGCCAGCAGCTTGGCCATTGGGGATGAAAAACTGTTTTTT.

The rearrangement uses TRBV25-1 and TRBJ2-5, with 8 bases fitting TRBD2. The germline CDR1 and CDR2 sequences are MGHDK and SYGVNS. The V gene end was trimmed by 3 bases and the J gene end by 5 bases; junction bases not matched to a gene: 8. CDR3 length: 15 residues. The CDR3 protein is CASSDTGGAGETQYF. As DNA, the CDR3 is TGTGCCAGCAGTGATACCGGGGGGGCCGGCGAGACCCAGTACTTC.

CDR3 region: CASSGQALTEAFF. CDR3 coding DNA: TGCGCCAGCAGTGGACAGGCTCTCACTGAAGCTTTCTTT. The V call is TRBV5-1, the J call TRBJ1-1; 7 positions match TRBD1. The CDR3 is made up of 13 amino acids. The V and J ends lost 5 bases and 4 bases, in that order; junction bases with no gene match: 5. Germline CDR1 is SGHRS and CDR2 is YFSETQ. Using reference TRBV5-1 and TRBJ1-1 for the parts outside the CDR3, the full variable domain is KAGVTQTPRYLIKTRGQQVTLSCSPISGHRSVSWYQQTPGQGLQFLFEYFSETQRNKGNFPGRFSGRQFSNSRSEMNVSTLELGDSALYLCASSGQALTEAFFGQGTRLTVV.

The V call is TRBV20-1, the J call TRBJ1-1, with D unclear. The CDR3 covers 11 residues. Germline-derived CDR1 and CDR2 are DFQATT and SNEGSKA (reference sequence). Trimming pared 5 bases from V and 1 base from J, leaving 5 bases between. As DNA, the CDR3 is TGCAGTGCTGGGAAGAACACTGAAGCTTTCTTT. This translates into CSAGKNTEAFF.

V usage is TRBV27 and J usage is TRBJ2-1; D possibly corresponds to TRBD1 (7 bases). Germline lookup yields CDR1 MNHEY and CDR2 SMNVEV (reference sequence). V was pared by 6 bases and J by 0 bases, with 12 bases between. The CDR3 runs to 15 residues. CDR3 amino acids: CASRPRDSSYNEQFF. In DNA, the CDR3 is TGTGCCAGCAGGCCGCGGGACAGCTCCTACAATGAGCAGTTCTTC.

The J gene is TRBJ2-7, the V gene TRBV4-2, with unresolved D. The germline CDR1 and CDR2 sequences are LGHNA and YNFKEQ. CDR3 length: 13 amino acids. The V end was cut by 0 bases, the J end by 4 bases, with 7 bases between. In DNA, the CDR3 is TGTGCCAGCAGCCAAGAGGTTTTTTACGAGCAGTACTTC. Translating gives CASSQEVFYEQYF.

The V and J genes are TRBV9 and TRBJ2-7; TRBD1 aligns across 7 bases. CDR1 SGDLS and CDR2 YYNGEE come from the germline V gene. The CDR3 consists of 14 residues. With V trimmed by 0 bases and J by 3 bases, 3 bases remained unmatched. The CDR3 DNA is TGTGCCAGCAGCGTAGGGCCAGGGGGCTACGAGCAGTACTTC. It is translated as CASSVGPGGYEQYF.

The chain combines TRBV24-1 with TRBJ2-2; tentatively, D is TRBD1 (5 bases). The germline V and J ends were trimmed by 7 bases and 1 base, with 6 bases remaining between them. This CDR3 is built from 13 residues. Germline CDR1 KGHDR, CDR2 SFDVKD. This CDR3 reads CATRTGNTGELFF. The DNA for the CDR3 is TGTGCCACCAGAACAGGGAACACCGGGGAGCTGTTTTTT.

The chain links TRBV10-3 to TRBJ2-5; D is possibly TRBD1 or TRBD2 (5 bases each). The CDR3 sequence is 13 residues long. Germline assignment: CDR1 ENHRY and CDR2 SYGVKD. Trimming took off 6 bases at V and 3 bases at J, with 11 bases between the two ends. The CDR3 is CAIRTGAEETQYF. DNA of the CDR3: TGTGCCATCAGGACCGGGGCCGAAGAGACCCAGTACTTC.

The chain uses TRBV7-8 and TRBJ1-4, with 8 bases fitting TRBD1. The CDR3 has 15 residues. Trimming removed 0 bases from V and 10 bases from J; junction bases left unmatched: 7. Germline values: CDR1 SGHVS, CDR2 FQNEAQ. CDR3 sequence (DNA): TGTGCCAGCAGCTTAGCGGGGACAGGCGCGGGAAAACTGTTTTTT. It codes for CASSLAGTGAGKLFF. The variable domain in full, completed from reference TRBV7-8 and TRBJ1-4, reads GAGVSQSPRYKVAKRGQDVALRCDPISGHVSLFWYQQALGQGPEFLTYFQNEAQLDKSGLPSDRFFAERPEGSVSTLKIQRTQQEDSAVYLCASSLAGTGAGKLFFGSGTQLSVL.

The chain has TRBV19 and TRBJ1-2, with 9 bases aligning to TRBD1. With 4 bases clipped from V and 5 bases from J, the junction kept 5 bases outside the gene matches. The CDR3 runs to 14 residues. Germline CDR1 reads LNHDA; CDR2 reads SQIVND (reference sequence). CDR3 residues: CASSTGTGIYGYTF. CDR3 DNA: TGTGCCAGTAGTACCGGGACAGGGATATATGGCTACACCTTC.

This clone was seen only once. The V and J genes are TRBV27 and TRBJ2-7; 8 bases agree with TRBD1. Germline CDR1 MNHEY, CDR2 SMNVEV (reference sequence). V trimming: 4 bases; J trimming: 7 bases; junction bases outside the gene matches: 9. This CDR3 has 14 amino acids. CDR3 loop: CASSSTGEAEEQYF. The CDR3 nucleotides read TGTGCCAGCAGTTCGACAGGGGAAGCGGAAGAGCAGTACTTC.

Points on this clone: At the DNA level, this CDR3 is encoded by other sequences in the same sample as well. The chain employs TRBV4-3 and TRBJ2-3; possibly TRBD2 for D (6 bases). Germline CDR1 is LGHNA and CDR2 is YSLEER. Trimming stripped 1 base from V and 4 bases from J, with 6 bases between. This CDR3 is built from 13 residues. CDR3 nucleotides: TGCGCCAGCAGCCAAGGGGAGGCAGATACGCAGTATTTT. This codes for CASSQGEADTQYF.

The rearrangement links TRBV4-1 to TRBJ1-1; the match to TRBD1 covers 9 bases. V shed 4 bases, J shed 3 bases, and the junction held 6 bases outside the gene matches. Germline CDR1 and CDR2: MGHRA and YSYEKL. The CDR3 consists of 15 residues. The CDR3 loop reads CASSPLQGADTEAFF. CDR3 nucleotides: TGCGCCAGCAGCCCCCTACAGGGGGCAGACACTGAAGCTTTCTTT.

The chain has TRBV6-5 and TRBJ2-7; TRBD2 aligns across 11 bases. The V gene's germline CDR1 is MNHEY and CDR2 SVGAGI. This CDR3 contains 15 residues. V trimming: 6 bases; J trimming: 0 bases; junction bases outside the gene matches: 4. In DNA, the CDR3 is TGTGCCAGCAGAGGGACTAGCGGTAGCTCCTACGAGCAGTACTTC. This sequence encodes CASRGTSGSSYEQYF.

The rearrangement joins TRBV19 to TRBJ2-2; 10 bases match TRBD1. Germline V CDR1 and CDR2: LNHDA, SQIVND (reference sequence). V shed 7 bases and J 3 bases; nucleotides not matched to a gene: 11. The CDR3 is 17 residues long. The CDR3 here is CASTSIDRGRDTGELFF. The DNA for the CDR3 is TGTGCCAGTACTAGCATCGACAGGGGGCGCGACACCGGGGAGCTGTTTTTT.

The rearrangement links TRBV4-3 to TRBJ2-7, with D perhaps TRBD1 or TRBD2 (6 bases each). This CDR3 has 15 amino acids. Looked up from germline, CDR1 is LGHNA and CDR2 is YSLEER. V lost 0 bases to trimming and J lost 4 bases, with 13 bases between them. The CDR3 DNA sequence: TGCGCCAGCAGCCAAGATGGGGGGCGAGATTACGAGCAGTACTTC. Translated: CASSQDGGRDYEQYF.

CDR3 sequence reads: CASSAGLSRGYTF. The CDR3 nucleotides are TGTGCCAGCAGCGCGGGGCTCTCGAGGGGCTACACCTTC. V is TRBV5-6 and J is TRBJ1-2, with a possible D match to TRBD1 (5 bases). CDR1 is SGHDT and CDR2 is YYEEEE in the germline V gene. The ends were cut back, 4 bases at V and 8 bases at J, with 15 bases in the middle. The CDR3 is 13 residues long.

DNA for the CDR3: TGTGCCAGCAGCTTGGGGGCTAGCAACACAGATACGCAGTATTTT. It is translated as CASSLGASNTDTQYF. V gene TRBV5-4 combines with J gene TRBJ2-3; weak D call: TRBD2 (5 bases). The germline V and J ends were trimmed by 0 bases and 2 bases, with 10 bases remaining between them. The CDR3 sequence is 15 residues long. Per the germline V gene, CDR1 is SGHNT and CDR2 is YYREEE (reference sequence).

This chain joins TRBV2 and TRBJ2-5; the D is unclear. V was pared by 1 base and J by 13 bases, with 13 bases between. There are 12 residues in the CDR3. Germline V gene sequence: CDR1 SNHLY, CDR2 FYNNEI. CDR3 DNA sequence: TGTGCCAGCAGTGAAGTTTGGCTCTCGGGGTACTTC. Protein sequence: CASSEVWLSGYF. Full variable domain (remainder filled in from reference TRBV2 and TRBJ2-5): EPEVTQTPSHQVTQMGQEVILRCVPISNHLYFYWYRQILGQKVEFLVSFYNNEISEKSEIFDDQFSVERPDGSNFTLKIRSTKLEDSAMYFCASSEVWLSGYFGPGTRLLVL.

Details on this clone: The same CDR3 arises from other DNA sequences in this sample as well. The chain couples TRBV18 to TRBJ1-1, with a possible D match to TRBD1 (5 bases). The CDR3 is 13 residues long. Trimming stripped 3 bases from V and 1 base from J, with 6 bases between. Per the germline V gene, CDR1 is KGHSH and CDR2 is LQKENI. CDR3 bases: TGTGCCAGCTCACCCCAGGGGAACACTGAAGCTTTCTTT. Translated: CASSPQGNTEAFF.

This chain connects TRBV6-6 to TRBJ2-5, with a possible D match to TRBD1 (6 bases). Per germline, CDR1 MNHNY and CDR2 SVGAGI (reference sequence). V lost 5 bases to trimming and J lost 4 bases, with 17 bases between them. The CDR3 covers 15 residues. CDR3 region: CASSIPTGLRETQYF. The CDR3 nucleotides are TGTGCCAGCAGTATACCAACAGGGCTCAGAGAGACCCAGTACTTC.

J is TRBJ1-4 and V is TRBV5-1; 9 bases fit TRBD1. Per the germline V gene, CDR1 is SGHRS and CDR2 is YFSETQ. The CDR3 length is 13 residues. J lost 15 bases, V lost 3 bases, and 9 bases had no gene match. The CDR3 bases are TGCGCCAGCAGCTCGGGACAGGGTGGGCAGGTGTTTTTT. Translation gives CASSSGQGGQVFF.

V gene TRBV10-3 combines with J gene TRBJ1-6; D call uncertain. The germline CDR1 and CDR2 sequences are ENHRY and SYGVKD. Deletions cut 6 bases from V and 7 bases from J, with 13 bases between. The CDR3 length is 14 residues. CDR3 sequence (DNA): TGTGCCATCAGGGCACTGGAGGGCAATTCACCCCTCCACTTT. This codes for CAIRALEGNSPLHF.